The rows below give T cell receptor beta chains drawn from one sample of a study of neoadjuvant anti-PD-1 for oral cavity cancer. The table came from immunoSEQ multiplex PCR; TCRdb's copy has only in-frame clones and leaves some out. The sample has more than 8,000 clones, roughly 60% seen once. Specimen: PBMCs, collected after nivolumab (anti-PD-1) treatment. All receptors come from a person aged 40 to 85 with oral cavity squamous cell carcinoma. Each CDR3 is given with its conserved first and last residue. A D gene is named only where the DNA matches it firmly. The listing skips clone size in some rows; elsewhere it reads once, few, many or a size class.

TGCGCCAGCAGGTCAGTAGGGATGAACACTGAAGCTTTCTTT,CASRSVGMNTEAFF,TRBV10-2,TRBJ1-1,-,-
TGTGCCAGCACCCAGGGTCACGAGCAGTACTTC,CASTQGHEQYF,TRBV5-5,TRBJ2-7,-,-
TGTGCCTGGAACGGGGGCACGACTGAAGCTTTCTTT,CAWNGGTTEAFF,TRBV30,TRBJ1-1,few,-
TGCGCCACAGGGACAGCCAAGCCGTACTTC,CATGTAKPYF,TRBV10-2,TRBJ2-7,-,TRBD1
TGTGCCAGCAGCCCCATTAGCGGGAGGCCTAACACCGGGGAGCTGTTTTTT,CASSPISGRPNTGELFF,TRBV28,TRBJ2-2,-,TRBD2
TGTGCCAGCAGCGTGGGCGGGTTAGGGGCCGGGGAGCTGTTTTTT,CASSVGGLGAGELFF,TRBV9,TRBJ2-2,-,-
TGTGCCAGCAGCGGGCAGCGACTAGCTTTAGAGACCCAGTACTTC,CASSGQRLALETQYF,TRBV7-4,TRBJ2-5,-,TRBD2
TGCGCCAGCAGCCTACTAGCGGGGGGGACCTACGAGCAGTACTTC,CASSLLAGGTYEQYF,TRBV4-1,TRBJ2-7,-,TRBD2
TGTGCCAGCACCTCAAGCTCCTATGGCTACACCTTC,CASTSSSYGYTF,TRBV21-1,TRBJ1-2,-,-
TGTGCCAGCAGCGTAGGCGGAAGACTAGAGGTCGCCGGGGAGCTGTTTTTT,CASSVGGRLEVAGELFF,TRBV9,TRBJ2-2,few,-
TGCAGCGTTGTAGGGACAACCTTCCCCTACGAGCAGTACTTC,CSVVGTTFPYEQYF,TRBV29-1,TRBJ2-7,once,-
TGTGCCAGCAGTTACTCAGGTTCTGGAAACACCATATATTTT,CASSYSGSGNTIYF,TRBV6-5,TRBJ1-3,-,-
TGTGCCAGCTCACCAGACGGCGGTGAAAAACTGTTTTTT,CASSPDGGEKLFF,TRBV18,TRBJ1-4,few,-
TGCAGCGGCAAAACAGGGATGTATAATTCACCCCTCCACTTT,CSGKTGMYNSPLHF,TRBV29-1,TRBJ1-6,-,-
TGTGCCAGCAGTTTGGGGGGCAGCACTGAAGCTTTCTTT,CASSLGGSTEAFF,TRBV28,TRBJ1-1,few,-
TGTGCCAGCATCTCAGGGGGGGGCTATGGCTACACCTTC,CASISGGGYGYTF,TRBV6-5,TRBJ1-2,-,TRBD1
TGTGCCAGCAGGGGACAGGTGTCTACTTTTGAAGCTTTCTTT,CASRGQVSTFEAFF,TRBV2,TRBJ1-1,-,TRBD1
TGCGCCAGCAGCCTCGGTTGGATAGCGGGGGGCAATGAGCAGTTCTTC,CASSLGWIAGGNEQFF,TRBV4-1,TRBJ2-1,once,TRBD2
TGCGCCAGCAGCTTCGCACCGGGACAGGGGAACACTGAAGCTTTCTTT,CASSFAPGQGNTEAFF,TRBV5-1,TRBJ1-1,-,TRBD1